Shown below are 27 T cell receptor beta chains from a single sample sequenced in a study of CD8 T cells in ankylosing spondylitis. MiXCR, applied by TCRdb to the 5' RACE reads, yields one record per CDR3 protein. Of about 200,000 distinct CDR3 sequences listed, around 13% are singletons. The sample was blood, either unsorted or a sorted T cell fraction (not recorded which). These receptors originate from a male donor with ankylosing spondylitis or in good health (not recorded which).

This chain links TRBV12-5 with TRBJ1-4; TRBD1 aligns across 7 bases. The CDR3 spans 15 residues. After removal of 0 bases from V and 4 bases from J, the junction contained 2 bases not matched to a gene. Germline V lookup: CDR1 LGHNT, CDR2 FRNRAP. The CDR3 DNA is TGTGCTAGTGGTTTGGTACAGGGGAATAATGAAAAACTGTTTTTT. Residues: CASGLVQGNNEKLFF.

V is TRBV11-1 and J is TRBJ1-6, with D unresolved. The CDR3 contains 19 residues. Trimming cost V 3 bases and J 3 bases, with 21 bases left between them. From germline, CDR1 is SGHAT and CDR2 FQDESV (reference sequence). The CDR3 coding sequence is TGTGCCAGCAGCTTTTCGCACGGCTCAGGCGCCTACTATAATTCACCCCTCCACTTT. Its translation: CASSFSHGSGAYYNSPLHF.

The sample holds a few counts of this clonotype. This chain links TRBV12-3 or TRBV12-4 with TRBJ2-5; 8 positions match TRBD2. With V trimmed by 5 bases and J by 7 bases, 3 bases remained unmatched. The length of the CDR3 is 12 residues. CDR3 residues: CASSELAGTQYF. DNA for the CDR3: TGTGCCAGCAGTGAGCTAGCGGGGACCCAGTACTTC.

This clonotype was seen ten or more times. The chain couples TRBV12-3 or TRBV12-4 to TRBJ2-1; tentative D call: TRBD2 (5 bases). The CDR3 has 11 residues. The V gene lost 3 bases and the J gene lost 8 bases, with 5 bases spanning the gap. The CDR3 DNA reads TGTGCCAGCAGTTTGGGAGATGAGCAGTTCTTC. Translated: CASSLGDEQFF.

This clonotype was counted many times. The chain links TRBV4-1 to TRBJ2-7, with 7 bases fitting TRBD1. Trimming cost V 1 base and J 2 bases; bases outside gene matches: 5. This CDR3 is 15 amino acids long. Germline V gene sequence: CDR1 MGHRA, CDR2 YSYEKL. As DNA, the CDR3 is TGCGCCAGCAGCCAAGGACAGGGTGGGACCTACGAGCAGTACTTC. Translation gives CASSQGQGGTYEQYF.

This clonotype was seen only a few times. This sequence joins TRBV12-3 or TRBV12-4 and TRBJ2-7; D is possibly TRBD1 (6 bases). V lost 9 bases and J lost 3, with 12 bases in between. This CDR3 region has 12 residues. CDR3 amino acids: CASSGQFYEQYF. DNA of the CDR3: TGTGCCAGTAGTGGACAGTTCTACGAGCAGTACTTC.

V is TRBV20-1 and J is TRBJ2-1; 9 bases align to TRBD2. Germline values: CDR1 DFQATT, CDR2 SNEGSKA (reference sequence). Trimming at V came to 1 base and at J to 9 bases, leaving 7 bases not matched to a gene. The CDR3 extends over 14 amino acids. The CDR3: CSARGPAGGSEQFF. The CDR3 nucleotides read TGCAGTGCTAGAGGCCCCGCGGGGGGGAGTGAGCAGTTCTTC.

There are a few counts of this clonotype. The chain employs TRBV5-6 and TRBJ2-3; TRBD2 aligns across 7 bases. The CDR3 loop spans 17 amino acids. The germline gives CDR1 SGHDT, CDR2 YYEEEE. With V trimmed by 4 bases and J by 7 bases, 18 bases remained unmatched. The CDR3 protein is CASSPTVWRESINTQYF. The CDR3 DNA is TGTGCCAGCAGCCCGACTGTGTGGCGGGAGTCAATAAATACGCAGTATTTT.

This clonotype has a count of ten or more. V is TRBV7-8 and J is TRBJ2-2; D perhaps matches TRBD1 (5 bases). The V end lost 0 bases, the J end lost 7 bases, and 6 bases lay between the germline ends. Germline lookup yields CDR1 SGHVS and CDR2 FQNEAQ. The CDR3 runs to 13 residues. The CDR3 protein is CASSLATGGELFF. The CDR3 DNA sequence: TGTGCCAGCAGCTTAGCCACAGGCGGGGAGCTGTTTTTT.

This clonotype has a handful of counts. The CDR3 carries no conserved terminal phenylalanine or tryptophan, so it likely arises from a read error. No DNA is shown, since the ends of the CDR3 on it are uncertain; the CDR3 is the one TCRdb lists. The chain is built from TRBV2 and TRBJ1-2. Ends included, the CDR3 has 10 residues. The germline CDR1 and CDR2 sequences are SNHLY and FYNNEI. CDR3 region: CASSTNRALD.

This clonotype was counted a few times. The CDR3, as DNA: TGTGCCACCTGGGACGGCTATCAGTTCTTC. It yields the protein CATWDGYQFF. This chain joins TRBV6-1 and TRBJ2-1, with D possibly called TRBD1 or TRBD2 (5 bases each). The V and J ends lost 10 bases and 13 bases respectively, with 14 bases between them. The V gene's germline CDR1 is MNHNS and CDR2 SASEGT. The length of the CDR3 is 10 residues.

This clonotype has ten or more counts. The DNA for the CDR3 is TGCAGTGCACCCCTAGGGGGATACGAGACCCAGTACTTC. It codes for CSAPLGGYETQYF. The chain combines TRBV20-1 with TRBJ2-5; D might be TRBD1 (6 bases). CDR1 and CDR2 from the germline V gene are DFQATT and SNEGSKA (reference sequence). Trimming cost V 6 bases and J 5 bases, with 16 bases left between them. CDR3 length: 13 residues.

This clonotype came up a few times. The chain has TRBV12-3 or TRBV12-4 and TRBJ2-5; D not certain. The V gene lost 8 bases and the J gene lost 3 bases, with 13 bases spanning the gap. The CDR3 has 13 amino acids. CDR3 in amino acids: CASQWSSEETQYF. The CDR3 DNA reads TGTGCCAGCCAGTGGTCCAGCGAAGAGACCCAGTACTTC.

This clonotype was observed a few times. The rearrangement uses TRBV3-1 and TRBJ2-3; a weak D match, TRBD2 (6 bases). V lost 2 bases and J lost 2, with 14 bases in between. Germline-derived CDR1 and CDR2 are LGHDT and YNNKEL (reference sequence). CDR3 length: 16 residues. CDR3 sequence: CASSQRVAGSTDTQYF. The CDR3 DNA follows: TGTGCCAGCAGCCAAAGGGTGGCGGGGTCCACAGATACGCAGTATTTT.

The sample holds a few counts of this clonotype. In DNA, the CDR3 is TGCGCCAGCAGCCAAGTCGCCCCCTCTATGGGCTACACCTTC. This encodes CASSQVAPSMGYTF. The chain uses TRBV4-1 and TRBJ1-2, with D uncertain. CDR3 length: 14 residues. The germline V and J ends were trimmed by 1 base and 8 bases, with 14 bases remaining between them. Germline CDR1 MGHRA, CDR2 YSYEKL.

This clonotype has only a few counts. V gene TRBV19 combines with J gene TRBJ2-2; D may correspond to TRBD1 or TRBD2 (7 bases each). Trimming took off 5 bases at V and 6 bases at J, with 13 bases between the two ends. Germline-derived CDR1 and CDR2 are LNHDA and SQIVND (reference sequence). This CDR3 spans 14 amino acids. The CDR3 reads CASSFRGGPGELFF. The CDR3, as DNA: TGTGCCAGTAGTTTCAGGGGGGGTCCCGGGGAGCTGTTTTTT.

This clonotype has just a few counts. This chain links TRBV12-5 with TRBJ2-7; 7 nucleotides align to TRBD2. Germline lookup yields CDR1 LGHNT and CDR2 FRNRAP. CDR3 length equals 13 residues. After removal of 0 bases from V and 4 bases from J, the junction contained 0 bases not matched to a gene. The chain's CDR3 is CASGLVGGYEQYF. In DNA, the CDR3 is TGTGCTAGTGGTTTGGTCGGGGGGTACGAGCAGTACTTC.

This clonotype was observed a handful of times. The CDR3 bases are TGTGCCAGCAGTCCGTGCGGGGCTTGTCAGCCCCAGCATTTT. Translated, it gives CASSPCGACQPQHF. The V gene is TRBV6-8, the J gene TRBJ1-5, with D tentatively TRBD1 (5 bases). The ends were cut back, 5 bases at V and 6 bases at J, with 14 bases in the middle. This CDR3 contains 14 residues. The germline V gene encodes CDR1 MNHGY and CDR2 SAAAGT.

V and J are TRBV2 and TRBJ1-2; no clear D gene. The ends were cut back, 1 base at V and 6 bases at J, with 12 bases in the middle. CDR1 SNHLY and CDR2 FYNNEI come from the germline V gene. The CDR3 totals 14 residues. The CDR3 nucleotides read TGTGCCAGCAGTGAAGTCGGAGGGAAGGATGGCTACACCTTC. Residues: CASSEVGGKDGYTF.

This clonotype appeared many times. J is TRBJ2-2 and V is TRBV6-5; 8 bases align to TRBD1. Trimming removed 5 bases from V and 6 bases from J; junction bases left unmatched: 5. CDR3 size: 14 residues. The germline CDR1 and CDR2 sequences are MNHEY and SVGAGI. The CDR3 loop reads CASSTSQGAGELFF. Written as DNA, the CDR3 is TGTGCCAGCAGTACTTCACAGGGGGCCGGGGAGCTGTTTTTT.

The V call is TRBV14, the J call TRBJ2-7, with D possibly called TRBD1 or TRBD2 (5 bases each). The germline V gene has CDR1 SGHDN and CDR2 FVKESK. V lost 0 bases to trimming and J lost 3 bases, with 12 bases between them. The CDR3 sequence is 15 residues long. The CDR3 DNA follows: TGTGCCAGCAGCCAAGACCTCGGGACGGACTACGAGCAGTACTTC. It codes for CASSQDLGTDYEQYF.

The chain has TRBV2 and TRBJ1-1, with D hard to call. The germline gives CDR1 SNHLY, CDR2 FYNNEI. This CDR3 spans 15 amino acids. Trimming took 2 bases from V and 1 from J, leaving 11 bases between them. CDR3 nucleotides: TGTGCCAGCAGTGAAACGGGGTTGGGGAACACTGAAGCTTTCTTT. It translates to CASSETGLGNTEAFF.

V usage is TRBV5-1 and J usage is TRBJ2-5; 14 bases are a match to TRBD2. Germline V gives CDR1 SGHRS, CDR2 YFSETQ. V dropped 4 bases and J dropped 4; count of bases not matched to a gene: 3. The CDR3 sequence is 15 residues long. The CDR3 is CASSDGTSGGETQYF. Written as DNA, the CDR3 is TGCGCCAGCAGCGACGGGACTAGCGGGGGAGAGACCCAGTACTTC.

The table lists this clonotype with a few counts. V and J are TRBV19 and TRBJ2-1; TRBD2 might be the D (6 bases). V shed 5 bases and J shed 10 bases, with 15 bases lying between them. The CDR3 loop spans 13 amino acids. Germline CDR1 LNHDA, CDR2 SQIVND (reference sequence). This CDR3 is CASSSPGLGEQFF. The CDR3 DNA sequence: TGTGCCAGTAGTTCCCCGGGACTGGGGGAGCAGTTCTTC.

This clonotype was picked up many times. This rearrangement joins TRBV29-1 to TRBJ1-2; tentative D call: TRBD1 (6 bases). Trimming stripped 6 bases from V and 1 base from J, with 12 bases between. CDR1 is SQVTM, CDR2 ANQGSEA, per germline. CDR3 length: 13 amino acids. This chain's CDR3 is CSVGRDNNYGYTF. CDR3 bases: TGCAGCGTGGGCCGGGACAATAACTATGGCTACACCTTC. Full variable domain (remainder filled in from reference TRBV29-1 and TRBJ1-2): SAVISQKPSRDICQRGTSLTIQCQVDSQVTMMFWYRQQPGQSLTLIATANQGSEATYESGFVIDKFPISRPNLTFSTLTVSNMSPEDSSIYLCSVGRDNNYGYTFGSGTRLTVV.

This clonotype was recorded a few times. The chain carries TRBV14 and TRBJ1-1; 11 bases map to TRBD1. This CDR3 comprises 16 residues. Germline V gene data show CDR1 as SGHDN and CDR2 as FVKESK. V was pared by 2 bases and J by 3 bases, with 5 bases of the junction left unmatched. CDR3 protein: CASSQRTGGWDTEAFF. The CDR3 DNA follows: TGTGCCAGCAGCCAAAGGACAGGGGGCTGGGACACTGAAGCTTTCTTT.

This clonotype was detected ten times or more. The V call is TRBV27, the J call TRBJ2-7; the D call may be TRBD1 or TRBD2 (5 bases each). There are 15 residues in the CDR3. The germline V and J ends were trimmed by 2 bases and 3 bases, with 14 bases remaining between them. The V gene's germline CDR1 is MNHEY and CDR2 SMNVEV (reference sequence). The CDR3 is CASSLMGVGDYEQYF. CDR3 in DNA: TGTGCCAGCAGTTTAATGGGGGTGGGTGACTACGAGCAGTACTTC.